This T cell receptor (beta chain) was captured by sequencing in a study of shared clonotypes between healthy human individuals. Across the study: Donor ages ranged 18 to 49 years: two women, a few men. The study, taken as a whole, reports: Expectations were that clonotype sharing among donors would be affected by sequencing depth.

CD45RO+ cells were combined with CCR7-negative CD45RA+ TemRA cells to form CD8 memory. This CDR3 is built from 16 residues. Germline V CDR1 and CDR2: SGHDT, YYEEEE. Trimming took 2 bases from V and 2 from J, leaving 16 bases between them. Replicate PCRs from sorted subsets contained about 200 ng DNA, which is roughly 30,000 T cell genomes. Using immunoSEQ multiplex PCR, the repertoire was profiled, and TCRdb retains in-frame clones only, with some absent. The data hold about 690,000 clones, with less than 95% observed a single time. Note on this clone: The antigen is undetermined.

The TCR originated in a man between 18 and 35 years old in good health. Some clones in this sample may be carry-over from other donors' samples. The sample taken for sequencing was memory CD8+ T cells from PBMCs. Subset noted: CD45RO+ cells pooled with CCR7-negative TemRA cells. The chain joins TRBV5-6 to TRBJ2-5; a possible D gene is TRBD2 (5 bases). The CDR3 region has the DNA TGTGCCAGCAGCTTTGAGGGTGACTACCTACAAGAGACCCAGTACTTC. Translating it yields CASSFEGDYLQETQYF.